This T cell receptor beta chain was captured in a study of T cell changes during pregnancy in multiple sclerosis. Only in-frame clones appear in the TCRdb table, and some are missing; sequencing was by immunoSEQ multiplex PCR. Found here are about 36,000 clones, roughly 91% of them singletons; the top ten hold about 0.5%. The germline V gene encodes CDR1 WNHNN and CDR2 SYGVQD (reference sequence). The CDR3 consists of 15 residues. V gave up 10 bases and J gave up 3 bases; unmatched junction bases: 12. The input for sequencing was CD4+ T cells from peripheral blood mononuclear cells, taken in the first trimester of pregnancy. This TCR was recovered from a female donor with multiple sclerosis, enrolled in a pregnancy study. The rearrangement uses TRBV10-1 and TRBJ1-2, with 9 bases matching TRBD1. Here the CDR3 reads CANLNSRDRDYGYTF. In nucleotides, the CDR3 is TGCGCCAACCTTAATTCTCGGGACAGGGACTATGGCTACACCTTC.